This T cell receptor beta chain was identified during a study of T cells in Graves' hyperthyroidism and ophthalmopathy. Study conclusions and caveats: Researchers found most expanded thyroid clonotypes above 0.001 in blood as well. The model forecast ophthalmopathy, anticipating it by a median approximately 6 months before onset. From stable hyperthyroidism, ophthalmopathy was separated by a 13 V-J model.

It was RNA transcripts that yielded the amplified TCR beta CDR3 regions. Primed by the HTBI set, a first-round RT-PCR was run on the TCR CDR3. TCRdb re-analysed the multiplex PCR reads in MiXCR, keeping a single row per CDR3 protein. There are 480,000 or so distinct CDR3 sequences in the sample; over 45% occur only once, and 44% lies in the top ten. In germline, CDR1 is SGHTA, CDR2 FQGNSA. Trimming left V 2 bases short and J 5 bases short, with 9 bases between. This CDR3 comprises 13 residues. The table lists this clonotype with many counts. The target antigen is unknown. Sequenced input: peripheral blood or thyroid tissue (not recorded which). This TCR was sampled from an adult woman with Graves' disease, either hyperthyroidism or ophthalmopathy (not recorded which). The rearrangement joins TRBV7-2 to TRBJ2-5; a possible D gene is TRBD2 (5 bases). CDR3 DNA: TGTGCCAGCAGCTTAATGTGGGAGGAGACCCAGTACTTC. Translated, it gives CASSLMWEETQYF.